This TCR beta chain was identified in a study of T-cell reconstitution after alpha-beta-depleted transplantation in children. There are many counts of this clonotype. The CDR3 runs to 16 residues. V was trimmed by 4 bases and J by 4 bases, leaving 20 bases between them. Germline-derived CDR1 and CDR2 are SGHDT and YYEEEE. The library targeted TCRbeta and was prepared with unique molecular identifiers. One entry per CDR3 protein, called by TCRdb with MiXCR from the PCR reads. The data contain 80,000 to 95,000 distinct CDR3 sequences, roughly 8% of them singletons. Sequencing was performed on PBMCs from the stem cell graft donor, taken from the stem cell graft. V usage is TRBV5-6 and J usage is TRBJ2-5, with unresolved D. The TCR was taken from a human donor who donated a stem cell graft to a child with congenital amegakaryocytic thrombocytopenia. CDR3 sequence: CASSRRRRVLVETQYF. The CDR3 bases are TGTGCCAGCAGCCGCCGTCGTAGGGTTCTAGTAGAGACCCAGTACTTC.